Listed below are T cell receptor beta chains from one sample, sequenced in a study of T-cell reconstitution after alpha-beta-depleted transplantation in children. TCRdb re-called the PCR reads through MiXCR, storing one row per CDR3 protein. In the table there are hundreds of thousands of distinct CDR3 sequences, 10% to 15% of which are singletons. The starting material was PBMCs, mostly from graft donor cells, obtained 360 days after TCRalphabeta/CD19-depleted stem cell transplant. These receptors all come from a male patient between 5 and 17 years old who had a stem cell transplant for acute myeloid leukemia, so the T cells may come from the graft donor. Each CDR3 is given with its conserved first and last residue. A D gene is named only where the DNA matches it firmly. The size of a clone is reported for some rows only, either as once, few or many, or as a class for expanded clones.

j_call,v_call,clone_size,d_call,cdr3_aa,cdr3_nt
TRBJ1-1,TRBV20-1,few,TRBD1,CSAVSLRDSEAFF,TGCAGTGCTGTGAGTTTGAGGGACAGTGAAGCTTTCTTT
TRBJ2-5,TRBV5-1,-,TRBD2,CASSSGLAPALAQYF,TGCGCCAGCAGCTCCGGACTAGCGCCAGCCTTGGCCCAGTACTTC
TRBJ1-4,TRBV12-3/TRBV12-4,-,-,CASSLTPEKLFF,TGTGCCAGCAGTTTAACCCCTGAAAAACTGTTTTTT
TRBJ1-2,TRBV29-1,many,TRBD1,CSVELGQGNYGYTF,TGCAGCGTTGAACTGGGACAGGGAAACTATGGCTACACCTTC
TRBJ2-7,TRBV7-6,-,TRBD2,CASSMTSGGIYEQYF,TGTGCCAGCAGCATGACTAGCGGGGGGATCTACGAGCAGTACTTC
TRBJ2-1,TRBV10-3,few,TRBD2,CAIRTSGESYNEQFF,TGTGCCATCAGGACTAGCGGGGAGTCCTACAATGAGCAGTTCTTC
TRBJ2-3,TRBV7-8,-,TRBD2,CASSLFGRTLPDTQYF,TGTGCCAGCAGCTTATTCGGGAGGACTCTGCCGGATACGCAGTATTTT
TRBJ2-7,TRBV20-1,-,TRBD1,CSARRTGFAYEQYF,TGCAGTGCTAGAAGGACAGGATTTGCCTACGAGCAGTACTTC
TRBJ1-2,TRBV19,-,-,CATRAYGYTF,TGTGCCACCAGGGCGTATGGCTACACCTTC
TRBJ2-6,TRBV5-1,-,-,CASSLDSLGSLGGANVLTF,TGCGCCAGCAGCTTGGACAGTTTAGGCAGTCTCGGAGGGGCCAACGTCCTGACTTTC
TRBJ2-1,TRBV19,-,TRBD2,CASSIERGGGISYNEQFF,TGTGCCAGTAGTATAGAACGGGGGGGAGGGATCTCCTACAATGAGCAGTTCTTC
TRBJ2-2,TRBV18,many,-,CASSPRTGNTGELFF,TGTGCCAGCTCACCACGGACGGGGAACACCGGGGAGCTGTTTTTT
TRBJ2-7,TRBV5-1,many,-,CASSLGLQVYEQYF,TGCGCCAGCAGCCTGGGACTCCAAGTCTACGAGCAGTACTTC
TRBJ2-1,TRBV10-3,few,-,CAIKSGPGPAREQFF,TGTGCCATCAAGTCAGGGCCCGGGCCAGCGCGTGAGCAGTTCTTC
TRBJ2-3,TRBV2,few,-,CASSEVKAIATDTQYF,TGTGCCAGCAGTGAAGTTAAGGCAATAGCTACAGATACGCAGTATTTT
TRBJ2-5,TRBV24-1,-,TRBD1,CATSDRTGRSGETQYF,TGTGCCACCAGTGACCGGACAGGGAGGAGTGGCGAGACCCAGTACTTC
TRBJ2-3,TRBV6-5,many,-,CASSYGLPTDTQYF,TGTGCCAGCAGTTACGGACTACCCACAGATACGCAGTATTTT
TRBJ2-4,TRBV6-5,-,-,CASSSPKNIQYF,TGTGCCAGCAGTTCGCCCAAAAACATTCAGTACTTC
TRBJ2-1,TRBV7-2,few,TRBD2,CASSLDGGGHYNEQFF,TGTGCCAGCAGCTTAGACGGGGGAGGGCACTACAATGAGCAGTTCTTC
TRBJ2-7,TRBV29-1,many,-,CSVHGLGEDYEQYF,TGCAGCGTCCATGGACTGGGCGAGGACTACGAGCAGTACTTC
TRBJ2-3,TRBV2,-,-,CATVGGGTDTQYF,TGTGCCACCGTAGGGGGTGGCACAGATACGCAGTATTTT
TRBJ2-5,TRBV14,few,TRBD2,CASSQEGLARETQYF,TGTGCCAGCAGCCAAGAGGGACTAGCGCGAGAGACCCAGTACTTC
TRBJ2-2,TRBV6-1,-,-,CASSEARLALGTGELFF,TGTGCCAGCAGTGAAGCGCGGCTAGCGCTCGGGACCGGGGAGCTGTTTTTT
TRBJ2-3,TRBV5-6,-,-,CASSLCRSGREPTDTQYF,TGTGCCAGCAGCTTGTGCCGCAGTGGTCGGGAGCCAACAGATACGCAGTATTTT
TRBJ2-1,TRBV20-1,many,-,CSASAQTINNEQFF,TGCAGTGCTAGTGCCCAGACCATTAACAATGAGCAGTTCTTC
TRBJ2-7,TRBV4-3,many,-,CASSLYLLGGRNSYEQYF,TGCGCCAGCAGCCTCTACCTACTTGGGGGACGAAACTCCTACGAGCAGTACTTC
TRBJ2-5,TRBV19,few,TRBD2,CASSMTRTSREETQYF,TGTGCCAGTAGTATGACTCGGACTAGCAGAGAAGAGACCCAGTACTTC
TRBJ2-3,TRBV29-1,-,-,CSFFGGTDTQYF,TGCAGCTTCTTTGGGGGCACAGATACGCAGTATTTT
TRBJ2-1,TRBV24-1,few,-,CATSETGGPYNEQFF,TGTGCCACCAGTGAAACGGGTGGGCCCTACAATGAGCAGTTCTTC
TRBJ2-1,TRBV19,few,TRBD2,CASLRVAGIYNEQFF,TGTGCCAGTCTTAGGGTAGCGGGAATATACAATGAGCAGTTCTTC
TRBJ1-2,TRBV29-1,-,-,CSGETGISANYGYTF,TGCAGCGGCGAAACAGGGATTTCGGCTAACTATGGCTACACCTTC
TRBJ2-2,TRBV7-9,-,TRBD1,CASSADRATGELFF,TGTGCCAGCAGCGCGGACAGGGCCACCGGGGAGCTGTTTTTT
TRBJ2-7,TRBV12-3/TRBV12-4,-,TRBD1,CASSTIGTGIYEQYF,TGTGCCAGCAGTACAATCGGGACAGGGATCTACGAGCAGTACTTC
TRBJ2-2,TRBV6-1,few,-,CASTPGPNTGELFF,TGTGCCAGCACCCCTGGCCCAAACACCGGGGAGCTGTTTTTT
TRBJ2-7,TRBV6-2/TRBV6-3,few,TRBD2,CASRHPGLGTWEQYF,TGTGCCAGCAGACATCCCGGACTAGGCACATGGGAGCAGTACTTC
TRBJ2-3,TRBV20-1,many,-,CSAGSGIKDTQYF,TGCAGTGCTGGCTCGGGGATAAAAGATACGCAGTATTTT
TRBJ2-3,TRBV5-1,few,TRBD2,CASSLVGLVSTDTQYF,TGCGCCAGCAGCTTGGTCGGACTAGTCAGCACAGATACGCAGTATTTT
TRBJ2-5,TRBV5-1,few,TRBD1,CASSFPTGVGETQYF,TGCGCCAGCAGCTTCCCGACAGGGGTGGGGGAGACCCAGTACTTC
TRBJ2-5,TRBV29-1,-,-,CSVEMGLRIQETQYF,TGCAGCGTGGAAATGGGACTTAGAATCCAAGAGACCCAGTACTTC
TRBJ2-7,TRBV10-2,few,TRBD2,CASSESTRDYLFLGEQYF,TGCGCCAGCAGTGAGTCGACTCGGGACTATCTCTTTTTGGGGGAGCAGTACTTC
TRBJ1-4,TRBV28,-,TRBD1,CASSLYRGHEKLFF,TGTGCCAGCAGTTTATACAGGGGGCACGAAAAACTGTTTTTT
TRBJ2-5,TRBV15,few,TRBD1,CATSILQGLEETQYF,TGTGCCACCAGCATATTACAGGGGTTGGAGGAGACCCAGTACTTC
TRBJ2-5,TRBV20-1,few,-,CSAVEGRQETQYF,TGCAGTGCCGTGGAGGGTCGCCAAGAGACCCAGTACTTC
TRBJ2-2,TRBV5-6,-,TRBD1,CASSLPGQVRELFF,TGTGCCAGCAGCTTACCCGGACAGGTTCGGGAGCTGTTTTTT
TRBJ2-1,TRBV9,-,TRBD1,CASSVGGQGPYNEQFF,TGTGCCAGCAGCGTAGGAGGACAGGGACCCTACAATGAGCAGTTCTTC
TRBJ1-5,TRBV10-3,few,TRBD1,CAISESDRGKLPQHF,TGTGCCATCAGTGAGTCTGACAGGGGGAAGTTGCCCCAGCATTTT